Sequencing of this TCR beta chain was carried out in a study of molecular identifiers for immune sequencing clone quantification. TCRdb re-analysed the PCR reads in MiXCR, keeping a single row per CDR3 protein. This sample has over 600,000 distinct CDR3 sequences, with just under 20% found just once. Whole-study findings and limits: Effector cells kept over 97% of their molecules in clones above 20 RNA copies, while naive cells kept under 1% there.

This clonotype was recorded many times. Its specificity is unknown. With 3 bases removed from V and 0 bases from J, the gap between germline ends came to 7 bases. Per germline, CDR1 SGHRS and CDR2 YFSETQ. CDR3 length equals 13 residues. The sequencing sample was made of naive CD8+ T cells from blood, with Jurkat cell RNA spiked in. The sample's subset: FACS-sorted CD8+CD4-CCR7+CD45RA+ naive T cells. The genes are TRBV5-1 and TRBJ2-7; D ambiguous. The TCR was taken from a human donor in good health. Some libraries in this study had Jurkat cell RNA spiked in. CDR3 in DNA: TGCGCCAGCAGCTCCGTGGACTCCTACGAGCAGTACTTC. Translated: CASSSVDSYEQYF.